A single sample is the source of the 16 T cell receptor beta chains below, sequenced in a study of monozygotic twins with inflammatory bowel disease. Reprocessing the 5' RACE reads, TCRdb reports a single entry for every CDR3 protein and omits DNA. Listed are 160,000 or so distinct CDR3 sequences; around 2.4% falls within the top ten. Sequenced: blood. The receptors come from a human donor with ulcerative colitis or Crohn's disease, or a healthy co-twin of an affected twin (not recorded which).

This sequence joins TRBV7-9 and TRBJ1-6; the TCRdb call, TRBD1, lacks DNA for checking. The CDR3 covers 15 residues. The germline V gene has CDR1 SEHNR and CDR2 FQNEAQ (reference sequence). The CDR3 here is CASSLGSGGHSPLHF.

This sequence joins TRBV18 and TRBJ2-7; TCRdb indicates TRBD2, and absent DNA this call remains unverified. This CDR3 is built from 15 residues. The V gene's germline CDR1 is KGHSH and CDR2 LQKENI. This CDR3 is CASSVGTSPSYEQYF.

This CDR3 is CASGPSRNTEAFF. The J gene is TRBJ1-1, the V gene TRBV5-1. CDR1 and CDR2 (germline): SGHRS, YFSETQ. This CDR3 is built from 13 residues.

The V call is TRBV12-3 or TRBV12-4, the J call TRBJ2-3; TCRdb returns TRBD2, unconfirmable since there is no DNA. The CDR3 totals 14 residues. CDR3 region: CASSLEAGTDTQYF.

The chain links TRBV12-3 or TRBV12-4 to TRBJ2-1; TCRdb names TRBD2, which stays unverified in the absence of DNA. CDR3 size: 15 residues. The CDR3 spells CASSPTSGAYNEQFF.

This clonotype is identified as medium-sized from frequency. This chain joins TRBV5-1 and TRBJ1-2; TCRdb reports TRBD1, a call that lacks DNA to check it against. Germline V gives CDR1 SGHRS, CDR2 YFSETQ. CDR3 length equals 13 residues. The CDR3 sequence: CASSLEDSYGYTF.

V gene TRBV20-1 combines with J gene TRBJ2-3; the D call from TCRdb, TRBD1, cannot be confirmed without DNA. This CDR3 is built from 15 residues. Germline lookup yields CDR1 DFQATT and CDR2 SNEGSKA (reference sequence). CDR3 sequence reads: CSAVSTGTSTDTQYF.

The chain links TRBV10-3 to TRBJ2-2; TCRdb's assignment of TRBD1 cannot be checked, as there is no DNA. This CDR3 region has 12 residues. Germline loops: CDR1 ENHRY, CDR2 SYGVKD. This CDR3 reads CASADGTGELFF.

The rearrangement uses TRBV20-1 and TRBJ2-3; the TRBD1 assignment by TCRdb is unverifiable without DNA. The CDR3 is 15 residues long. CDR1 is DFQATT and CDR2 is SNEGSKA in the germline V gene (reference sequence). CDR3 residues: CSARRPGGFGDTQYF.

The chain couples TRBV5-5 to TRBJ2-7; absent DNA, TCRdb's TRBD2 call cannot be checked. The CDR3 is made up of 13 amino acids. The germline V gene encodes CDR1 SGHKS and CDR2 YYEKEE (reference sequence). CDR3 loop: CASSGGPAYEQYF. Using reference TRBV5-5 and TRBJ2-7 for the parts outside the CDR3, the full variable domain is DAGVTQSPTHLIKTRGQQVTLRCSPISGHKSVSWYQQVLGQGPQFIFQYYEKEERGRGNFPDRFSARQFPNYSSELNVNALLLGDSALYLCASSGGPAYEQYFGPGTRLTVT.

The chain recombines TRBV12-3 or TRBV12-4 with TRBJ2-7; TCRdb returns TRBD1, unconfirmable since there is no DNA. The CDR3 has 16 residues. The CDR3 reads CASTPLEQVPSYEQYF.

This chain uses TRBV7-3 with TRBJ2-1; as DNA is missing, the TRBD1 call by TCRdb cannot be tested. This CDR3 has 17 residues. Per the germline V gene, CDR1 is SGHTA and CDR2 is FQGTGA. The CDR3: CASSLTGGQSSYNEQFF.

The chain is built from TRBV7-7 and TRBJ2-5; TCRdb designates TRBD1, a call that cannot be tested without DNA. CDR3 length: 16 residues. Germline CDR1 reads SSHAT; CDR2 reads FNYEAQ (reference sequence). This CDR3 reads CASSLGGAQGQETQYF.

The chain has TRBV3-1 and TRBJ2-7; TCRdb indicates TRBD1, and absent DNA this call remains unverified. CDR1 is LGHDT, CDR2 YNNKEL, per germline (reference sequence). The CDR3 is made up of 15 amino acids. This chain's CDR3 is CASSQPRQGAYEQYF.

V usage is TRBV27 and J usage is TRBJ2-7. CDR1 is MNHEY, CDR2 SMNVEV, per germline (reference sequence). CDR3 size: 16 residues. CDR3 sequence reads: CASSFLGGNSSYEQYF.

The chain employs TRBV7-6 and TRBJ2-1; TCRdb indicates TRBD1, and absent DNA this call remains unverified. The CDR3 covers 15 residues. Germline CDR1 reads SGHVS; CDR2 reads FNYEAQ. The chain's CDR3 is CASSLARGSHNEQFF.